The 20 T cell receptor beta chains reported below all come from one sample, sequenced in a study of shared clonotypes between healthy human individuals. Profiling relied on immunoSEQ multiplex PCR, and the TCRdb table lists in-frame clones only, not all of them. The sample contains about 2.3 million clones, approximately 93% of which appear only once. The sequencing sample was made of naive CD4+ T cells from PBMCs. Subset in this sample: CD45RA+ positively selected. These receptors originate from a young man in good health. Some clones in this sample may be carry-over from other donors' samples.

This chain links TRBV19 with TRBJ2-3; 7 bases are a match to TRBD2. CDR3 length: 16 residues. CDR1 LNHDA and CDR2 SQIVND come from the germline V gene (reference sequence). V trimming: 5 bases; J trimming: 4 bases; junction bases outside the gene matches: 12. The CDR3 sequence: CASSLTVGREPDTQYF. The CDR3, as DNA: TGTGCCAGTAGTCTGACGGTGGGGAGGGAACCAGATACGCAGTATTTT.

The chain couples TRBV2 to TRBJ2-3; the match to TRBD1 covers 8 bases. V shed 8 bases and J 4 bases; nucleotides not matched to a gene: 11. The CDR3 is 15 amino acids. Germline V gene lookup returns CDR1 SNHLY and CDR2 FYNNEI. CDR3 sequence (DNA): TGTGCCAGCTACCGGCGCGGGACAGGTGCAGATACGCAGTATTTT. This gives the protein CASYRRGTGADTQYF.

The J gene is TRBJ2-7, the V gene TRBV28, with 10 bases aligning to TRBD1. The germline V gene has CDR1 MDHEN and CDR2 SYDVKM. After removal of 6 bases from V and 7 bases from J, the junction contained 12 bases not matched to a gene. This CDR3 has 15 amino acids. The CDR3 DNA reads TGTGCCAGCAGGGGACCGGGACAGGGGAAAGGAGAGCAGTACTTC. Its translation is CASRGPGQGKGEQYF.

This clone was seen more than once but under ten times. Other nucleotide sequences from this sample produce the same CDR3. This sequence joins TRBV9 and TRBJ2-2, with TRBD1 as a possible D gene (5 bases). Germline lookup yields CDR1 SGDLS and CDR2 YYNGEE. V lost 0 bases, J lost 0 bases, and 6 bases lay in between. The CDR3 extends over 15 amino acids. CDR3 in DNA: TGTGCCAGCAGCGTAGGGACAACGAACACCGGGGAGCTGTTTTTT. Its protein is CASSVGTTNTGELFF.

CDR3 sequence reads: CASSFGQRNTEAFF. The CDR3 DNA reads TGTGCCAGCAGCTTCGGACAGAGGAACACTGAAGCTTTCTTT. This chain connects TRBV2 to TRBJ1-1, with a tentative D call TRBD1 (6 bases). Looked up from germline, CDR1 is SNHLY and CDR2 is FYNNEI. With 6 bases removed from V and 1 base from J, the gap between germline ends came to 12 bases. This CDR3 has 14 residues.

The chain uses TRBV5-6 and TRBJ2-7; tentatively, D is TRBD2 (5 bases). The V and J ends lost 4 bases and 3 bases respectively, with 8 bases between them. Germline-derived CDR1 and CDR2 are SGHDT and YYEEEE. The CDR3 contains 12 residues. The CDR3 is CASSGEGYEQYF. The CDR3 DNA follows: TGTGCCAGCAGCGGTGAGGGCTACGAGCAGTACTTC.

The rearrangement links TRBV4-1 to TRBJ1-6; perhaps TRBD1 as D (6 bases). The CDR3 loop spans 14 amino acids. The V end was cut by 2 bases, the J end by 7 bases, with 9 bases between. The germline CDR1 and CDR2 sequences are MGHRA and YSYEKL. Here the CDR3 DNA reads TGCGCCAGCAGCCAATCAGGGGTAAATTCACCCCTCCACTTT. This sequence encodes CASSQSGVNSPLHF.

The chain combines TRBV5-4 with TRBJ1-1; D not resolved. This CDR3 spans 14 amino acids. Germline V lookup: CDR1 SGHNT, CDR2 YYREEE (reference sequence). Trimming removed 5 bases from V and 0 bases from J, with 11 bases in between. CDR3 amino acids: CASSSGVMNTEAFF. CDR3 in DNA: TGTGCCAGCAGTTCCGGGGTAATGAACACTGAAGCTTTCTTT.

The chain is built from TRBV13 and TRBJ2-3, with a possible D match to TRBD1 (6 bases). The germline V and J ends were trimmed by 2 bases and 1 base, with 13 bases remaining between them. The CDR3 consists of 16 residues. Germline CDR1 PRHDT, CDR2 FYEKMQ (reference sequence). The CDR3, as DNA: TGTGCCAGCAGCTTAAGCCCGGCAGGGGGCACAGATACGCAGTATTTT. This encodes CASSLSPAGGTDTQYF.

The chain couples TRBV4-1 to TRBJ1-5, with D possibly TRBD1 on 6 matching bases. The length of the CDR3 is 17 residues. Germline-derived CDR1 and CDR2 are MGHRA and YSYEKL. The germline V and J ends were trimmed by 4 bases and 4 bases, with 20 bases remaining between them. DNA for the CDR3: TGCGCCAGCAGCCCGGCTACTGGGGGCGGAATTAATCAGCCCCAGCATTTT. The encoded protein is CASSPATGGGINQPQHF.

The chain links TRBV7-2 to TRBJ2-7, with 11 positions matching TRBD2. V shed 5 bases and J 3 bases; nucleotides not matched to a gene: 6. Looked up from germline, CDR1 is SGHTA and CDR2 is FQGNSA. This CDR3 comprises 15 residues. The CDR3 coding sequence is TGTGCCAGCAGCGCCGGGACTAGCGGAATCTACGAGCAGTACTTC. Protein: CASSAGTSGIYEQYF. The full variable domain, completed using reference TRBV7-2 and TRBJ2-7, is GAGVSQSPSNKVTEKGKDVELRCDPISGHTALYWYRQSLGQGLEFLIYFQGNSAPDKSGLPSDRFSAERTGGSVSTLTIQRTQQEDSAVYLCASSAGTSGIYEQYFGPGTRLTVT.

This chain uses TRBV7-2 with TRBJ1-1, with 10 positions matching TRBD1. Germline V gene lookup returns CDR1 SGHTA and CDR2 FQGNSA. The CDR3 spans 14 residues. V was clipped by 5 bases and J by 11 bases; unmatched bases: 11. The CDR3 sequence is CASSTYGQGVGAFF. The CDR3 DNA reads TGTGCCAGCAGCACCTATGGACAGGGGGTTGGGGCTTTCTTT.

The J gene is TRBJ2-2, the V gene TRBV7-2; no clear D gene. The CDR3 runs to 16 residues. V was shortened by 1 base and J by 6 bases, with 15 bases between the two germline ends. Germline CDR1 SGHTA, CDR2 FQGNSA. CDR3 loop: CASSLVRGLFSGELFF. The CDR3 bases are TGTGCCAGCAGCTTAGTTCGTGGGCTGTTTTCCGGGGAGCTGTTTTTT.

Comments on this clone: Other DNA sequences within the sample encode an identical CDR3. This chain connects TRBV18 to TRBJ2-7, with D uncertain. The CDR3 is 13 residues long. V was trimmed by 0 bases and J by 2 bases, leaving 5 bases between them. Germline loops: CDR1 KGHSH, CDR2 LQKENI. The DNA of the CDR3 is TGTGCCAGCTCACCACCAGGCACCTACGAGCAGTACTTC. This translates into CASSPPGTYEQYF.

The chain uses TRBV2 and TRBJ2-1; weak D call: TRBD2 (6 bases). The CDR3 extends over 13 amino acids. The germline V gene encodes CDR1 SNHLY and CDR2 FYNNEI. V was cut by 7 bases and J by 8 bases, with 15 bases left in between. CDR3 loop: CASTWGLADEQFF. The CDR3 coding sequence is TGTGCCAGCACATGGGGTTTAGCGGATGAGCAGTTCTTC.

This rearrangement joins TRBV7-2 to TRBJ2-1; tentatively, D is TRBD2 (5 bases). Trimming shortened V by 5 bases and J by 0 bases, and 11 bases separated the two germline ends. CDR1 and CDR2 from the germline V gene are SGHTA and FQGNSA. This CDR3 region has 15 residues. CDR3 in DNA: TGTGCCAGCAGCAAACTAGTTACCTCCTACAATGAGCAGTTCTTC. It translates to CASSKLVTSYNEQFF.

Comments on this clone: Other nucleotide sequences from this sample produce the same CDR3. The chain is built from TRBV28 and TRBJ2-6; D unresolved. CDR3 length equals 14 residues. Trimming took 3 bases from V and 0 from J, leaving 3 bases between them. Germline values: CDR1 MDHEN, CDR2 SYDVKM. The CDR3 here is CASSLFSGANVLTF. CDR3 sequence (DNA): TGTGCCAGCAGTTTGTTCTCTGGGGCCAACGTCCTGACTTTC.

The rearrangement joins TRBV20-1 to TRBJ1-2; D gene uncertain. V lost 6 bases to trimming and J lost 6 bases, with 8 bases between them. The V gene's germline CDR1 is DFQATT and CDR2 SNEGSKA (reference sequence). This CDR3 has 10 amino acids. For the CDR3, the DNA is TGCAGTGCCCCGGTTAATGGCTACACCTTC. Translated, it gives CSAPVNGYTF.

V and J are TRBV28 and TRBJ1-5; 12 nucleotides agree with TRBD1. Trimming at V came to 2 bases and at J to 5 bases, leaving 13 bases not matched to a gene. CDR1 is MDHEN, CDR2 SYDVKM, per germline. The CDR3 has 19 amino acids. The CDR3: CASSLMGTGGRLADQPQHF. The CDR3 nucleotides are TGTGCCAGCAGTTTAATGGGGACAGGGGGCCGTTTAGCTGATCAGCCCCAGCATTTT.

This clone was counted only a few times. J is TRBJ1-5 and V is TRBV30; a weak D match, TRBD1 (6 bases). This CDR3 spans 13 amino acids. Germline loops: CDR1 GTSNPN, CDR2 SVGIG (reference sequence). CDR3 protein: CGSGAGGNQPQHF. CDR3 sequence (DNA): TGTGGATCAGGGGCAGGGGGCAATCAGCCCCAGCATTTT.